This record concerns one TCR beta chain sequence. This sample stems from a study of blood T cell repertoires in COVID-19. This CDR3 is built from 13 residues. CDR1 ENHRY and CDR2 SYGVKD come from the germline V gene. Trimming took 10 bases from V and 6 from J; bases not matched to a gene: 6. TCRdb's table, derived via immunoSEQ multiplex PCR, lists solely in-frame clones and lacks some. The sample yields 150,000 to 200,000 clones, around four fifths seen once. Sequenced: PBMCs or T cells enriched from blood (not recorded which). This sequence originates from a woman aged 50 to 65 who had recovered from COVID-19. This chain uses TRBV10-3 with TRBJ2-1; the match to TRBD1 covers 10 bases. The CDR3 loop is CATGTGVGNEQFF. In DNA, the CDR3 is TGTGCCACCGGGACAGGGGTAGGCAATGAGCAGTTCTTC.